This T cell receptor beta chain came from a study of T cell responses to AZD1222 COVID-19 vaccine. Germline trimming cut 6 bases from V and 3 bases from J; bases unmatched to any gene: 7. Per the germline V gene, CDR1 is SNHLY and CDR2 is FYNNEI. The CDR3 is made up of 16 amino acids. The table came from immunoSEQ multiplex PCR; TCRdb's copy has only in-frame clones and leaves some out. The table includes about 120,000 clones, over 75% detected once. The chain uses TRBV2 and TRBJ1-6; 8 positions match TRBD1. This TCR came from an adult in good health. The starting material was peripheral blood, obtained on day 0 of AZD1222 vaccination. The CDR3 DNA reads as TGTGCCAGCAGGCGGGACAGGTTTATCTATAATTCACCCCTCCACTTT. Amino acids: CASRRDRFIYNSPLHF.